A single sample is the source of the 12 T cell receptor beta chains below, sequenced in a study of cytomegalovirus exposure and HLA in healthy donors. PCR involved 60 Vbeta and 13 Jbeta primers. Generated by immunoSEQ multiplex PCR, the TCRdb table keeps only in-frame clones and is missing some. The table records around 200,000 clones, 65% to 90% of them present only once. Sequencing was done on a sample of PBMCs. Every receptor here comes from a girl aged 2-9 years in good health and CMV-seropositive.

This clone was picked up one time. This chain joins TRBV2 and TRBJ2-5; 8 nucleotides match TRBD1. The CDR3 is 15 amino acids. J was trimmed by 4 bases and V by 4 bases; bases with no gene match: 8. CDR1 SNHLY and CDR2 FYNNEI come from the germline V gene. CDR3 region: CASSATGAQGETQYF. The CDR3 bases are TGTGCCAGCAGTGCGACAGGGGCGCAGGGAGAGACCCAGTACTTC. Full variable domain (remainder filled in from reference TRBV2 and TRBJ2-5): EPEVTQTPSHQVTQMGQEVILRCVPISNHLYFYWYRQILGQKVEFLVSFYNNEISEKSEIFDDQFSVERPDGSNFTLKIRSTKLEDSAMYFCASSATGAQGETQYFGPGTRLLVL.

The rearrangement uses TRBV5-1 and TRBJ1-4; 11 bases agree with TRBD1. There are 16 residues in the CDR3. V lost 2 bases and J lost 4; bases outside the gene matches: 4. The V gene's germline CDR1 is SGHRS and CDR2 YFSETQ. CDR3 protein: CASSFGQGAGNEKLFF. The CDR3 region has the DNA TGCGCCAGCAGCTTCGGACAGGGGGCCGGTAATGAAAAACTGTTTTTT.

The rearrangement uses TRBV11-2 and TRBJ2-1; 9 bases are a match to TRBD2. Germline CDR1 SGHAT, CDR2 FQNNGV. J was trimmed by 2 bases and V by 1 base; bases with no gene match: 12. The CDR3 is made up of 19 amino acids. Written as DNA, the CDR3 is TGTGCCAGCAGCTTAGTCGAAGGCGGGAGGGCCGGTACCTACAATGAGCAGTTCTTC. It yields the protein CASSLVEGGRAGTYNEQFF.

The chain carries TRBV30 and TRBJ1-1; maybe TRBD1 (5 bases). In germline, CDR1 is GTSNPN, CDR2 SVGIG (reference sequence). This CDR3 has 15 amino acids. The V end was cut by 0 bases, the J end by 5 bases, with 16 bases between. CDR3 nucleotide sequence: TGTGCCTGGAGTGTAAAGGGGCCTCGTTGGACTGAAGCTTTCTTT. Translated: CAWSVKGPRWTEAFF.

In this sample, this clone turned up once. J is TRBJ1-3 and V is TRBV9; D is unresolved. The CDR3 sequence is 15 residues long. Trimming cost V 0 bases and J 0 bases, with 7 bases left between them. Germline V gene sequence: CDR1 SGDLS, CDR2 YYNGEE. The DNA of the CDR3 is TGTGCCAGCAGCGTAGGGTCAGTCTCTGGAAACACCATATATTTT. Translation: CASSVGSVSGNTIYF.

The chain couples TRBV6-5 to TRBJ2-5; maybe TRBD2 (5 bases). The better agreement between TRBJ2-7 and the DNA end casts doubt on the J call. The germline V gene encodes CDR1 MNHEY and CDR2 SVGAGI. This CDR3 region has 15 residues. The CDR3 loop is CASSYSPGGAYEQYF. For the CDR3, the DNA is TGTGCCAGCAGTTACTCCCCCGGAGGCGCATACGAGCAGTACTTC.

This chain uses TRBV10-1 with TRBJ2-7; D unresolved. The CDR3 runs to 11 residues. CDR1 is WNHNN and CDR2 is SYGVQD in the germline V gene (reference sequence). V gave up 0 bases and J gave up 5 bases, with 2 bases separating them. CDR3 sequence reads: CASSESNEQYF. The CDR3 region has the DNA TGCGCCAGCAGTGAGTCCAACGAGCAGTACTTC.

The chain combines TRBV5-5 with TRBJ1-3; D is ambiguous. V lost 0 bases to trimming and J lost 0 bases, with 7 bases between them. The CDR3 length is 15 residues. The germline CDR1 and CDR2 sequences are SGHKS and YYEKEE (reference sequence). The CDR3 loop is CASSLAGTSGNTIYF. Written as DNA, the CDR3 is TGTGCCAGCAGCTTGGCGGGAACCTCTGGAAACACCATATATTTT.

This chain joins TRBV2 and TRBJ2-3, with 11 nucleotides matching TRBD2. The CDR3 has 16 residues. Unmatched junction bases numbered 7, after V lost 8 bases and J lost 0 bases. Germline values: CDR1 SNHLY, CDR2 FYNNEI. CDR3 DNA: TGTGCCAGCTCAAGACTAGCGGGAAGTAGCACAGATACGCAGTATTTT. This translates into CASSRLAGSSTDTQYF.

The rearrangement uses TRBV7-8 and TRBJ2-5; tentative D call: TRBD1 (7 bases). This CDR3 contains 14 residues. Trimming left V 5 bases short and J 1 base short, with 11 bases between. Germline assignment: CDR1 SGHVS and CDR2 FQNEAQ. The CDR3 protein is CASSGGTAQETQYF. CDR3 bases: TGTGCCAGCAGCGGCGGGACAGCCCAAGAGACCCAGTACTTC. The full variable domain, completed using reference TRBV7-8 and TRBJ2-5, is GAGVSQSPRYKVAKRGQDVALRCDPISGHVSLFWYQQALGQGPEFLTYFQNEAQLDKSGLPSDRFFAERPEGSVSTLKIQRTQQEDSAVYLCASSGGTAQETQYFGPGTRLLVL.

V and J are TRBV9 and TRBJ1-1, with unresolved D. Germline CDR1 and CDR2: SGDLS and YYNGEE. This CDR3 has 13 amino acids. V was pared by 0 bases and J by 3 bases, with 6 bases between. The chain's CDR3 is CASSVVADTEAFF. The CDR3, as DNA: TGTGCCAGCAGCGTAGTGGCAGACACTGAAGCTTTCTTT.

The rearrangement links TRBV4-1 to TRBJ2-1, with a tentative D call TRBD2 (6 bases). Trimming stripped 1 base from V and 10 bases from J, with 20 bases between. The germline gives CDR1 MGHRA, CDR2 YSYEKL. The CDR3 loop spans 16 amino acids. The chain's CDR3 is CASSQGRLGRIGEQFF. The CDR3 DNA follows: TGCGCCAGCAGCCAAGGGAGACTAGGGAGAATTGGGGAGCAGTTCTTC.